A single sample is the source of the 17 T cell receptor beta chains below, sequenced in a study of Ad26.COV2.S vaccination and SARS-CoV-2 variants. Sample treatment: around 19 received Ad26.COV2.S at low or high dose, single or two shots; 5 received placebo; per-sample allocation not given. Specimens were obtained on day 63 following the first vaccine or placebo injection. TCRdb's table, derived via immunoSEQ multiplex PCR, lists solely in-frame clones and lacks some. The profile shows 300,000 to 350,000 clones, approximately 86% of them singletons. The specimen comprised peripheral blood, sampled in a trial of Ad26.COV2.S vaccine versus placebo. The receptors were gathered from a person aged 18 to 65 who received the Ad26.COV2.S COVID-19 vaccine or a placebo.

The chain is built from TRBV7-8 and TRBJ1-2, with unresolved D. The CDR3 contains 15 residues. V dropped 2 bases and J dropped 3 bases, with 13 bases sitting between them. CDR1 and CDR2 from the germline V gene are SGHVS and FQNEAQ. The CDR3 loop is CASSLLGKRDYGYTF. The CDR3 DNA reads TGTGCCAGCAGCTTATTAGGGAAACGAGACTATGGCTACACCTTC.

V gene TRBV9 combines with J gene TRBJ2-7; 7 bases fit TRBD2. This CDR3 comprises 15 residues. Looked up from germline, CDR1 is SGDLS and CDR2 is YYNGEE. With 4 bases clipped from V and 1 base from J, the junction kept 8 bases outside the gene matches. This CDR3 reads CASSPRWDYSYEQYF. The CDR3 bases are TGTGCCAGCAGCCCGCGGTGGGACTATTCCTACGAGCAGTACTTC.

The chain carries TRBV19 and TRBJ2-7; D ambiguous. CDR3 size: 15 residues. CDR1 and CDR2 from the germline V gene are LNHDA and SQIVND (reference sequence). The V end lost 3 bases, the J end lost 2 bases, and 14 bases lay between the germline ends. This CDR3 is CASSMVGSQAYEQYF. Written as DNA, the CDR3 is TGTGCCAGTAGTATGGTGGGTTCCCAAGCCTACGAGCAGTACTTC. Drawing the rest from reference TRBV19 and TRBJ2-7, the complete variable domain is DGGITQSPKYLFRKEGQNVTLSCEQNLNHDAMYWYRQDPGQGLRLIYYSQIVNDFQKGDIAEGYSVSREKKESFPLTVTSAQKNPTAFYLCASSMVGSQAYEQYFGPGTRLTVT.

The chain links TRBV7-2 to TRBJ2-2, with D perhaps TRBD1 or TRBD2 (5 bases each). V lost 5 bases and J 6 bases, leaving 19 bases between the germline ends. The CDR3 consists of 16 residues. Germline loops: CDR1 SGHTA, CDR2 FQGNSA. The CDR3: CASSPPRTGRAGELFF. The CDR3 nucleotides are TGTGCCAGCAGCCCCCCTAGGACGGGGCGAGCCGGGGAGCTGTTTTTT.

J is TRBJ2-3 and V is TRBV9, with D unresolved. With 3 bases removed from V and 2 bases from J, the gap between germline ends came to 7 bases. CDR1 and CDR2 (germline): SGDLS, YYNGEE. There are 13 residues in the CDR3. The CDR3 region has the DNA TGTGCCAGCAGCGCTCGGCCCACAGATACGCAGTATTTT. Protein: CASSARPTDTQYF.

The chain recombines TRBV19 with TRBJ1-2; 8 bases match TRBD1. The V and J ends lost 4 bases and 4 bases, in that order; junction bases with no gene match: 5. Germline-derived CDR1 and CDR2 are LNHDA and SQIVND (reference sequence). The CDR3 contains 14 residues. The CDR3 loop reads CASSTPDRAYGYTF. CDR3 nucleotide sequence: TGTGCCAGTAGTACCCCGGACAGGGCCTATGGCTACACCTTC.

V is TRBV6-6 and J is TRBJ2-1; a possible D gene is TRBD2 (6 bases). Looked up from germline, CDR1 is MNHNY and CDR2 is SVGAGI (reference sequence). This CDR3 has 14 amino acids. With 0 bases removed from V and 7 bases from J, the gap between germline ends came to 10 bases. CDR3 nucleotide sequence: TGTGCCAGCAGTTACTCCGGGGCGGGGAATGAGCAGTTCTTC. The encoded protein is CASSYSGAGNEQFF.

On this clone: This sample includes further DNA sequences coding for the same CDR3. CDR3 amino acids: CASTRQGANYGYTF. Written as DNA, the CDR3 is TGTGCCAGCACTAGACAGGGAGCTAACTATGGCTACACCTTC. The chain uses TRBV9 and TRBJ1-2; 7 bases map to TRBD1. Trimming removed 6 bases from V and 0 bases from J; junction bases left unmatched: 5. Germline V gene data show CDR1 as SGDLS and CDR2 as YYNGEE. The CDR3 extends over 14 amino acids. Looking up the rest from reference TRBV9 and TRBJ1-2 gives the full variable domain: DSGVTQTPKHLITATGQRVTLRCSPRSGDLSVYWYQQSLDQGLQFLIQYYNGEERAKGNILERFSAQQFPDLHSELNLSSLELGDSALYFCASTRQGANYGYTFGSGTRLTVV.

CDR3 coding DNA: TGTGCCAGCGGAATGACAGGCATCAAAAACATTCAGTACTTC. Translated, it gives CASGMTGIKNIQYF. This chain joins TRBV27 and TRBJ2-4; D may be TRBD1 (6 bases). Deletions cut 8 bases from V and 3 bases from J, with 14 bases between. The germline CDR1 and CDR2 sequences are MNHEY and SMNVEV (reference sequence). The CDR3 contains 14 residues.

This chain links TRBV5-6 with TRBJ2-5, with 7 nucleotides matching TRBD1. The germline V gene encodes CDR1 SGHDT and CDR2 YYEEEE. The V gene end was trimmed by 4 bases and the J gene end by 5 bases; junction bases not matched to a gene: 8. The CDR3 has 14 amino acids. CDR3 loop: CASSGIDRAETQYF. DNA for the CDR3: TGTGCCAGCAGCGGGATTGACAGGGCGGAGACCCAGTACTTC.

The chain has TRBV5-1 and TRBJ1-2; D is perhaps TRBD1 (5 bases). Per germline, CDR1 SGHRS and CDR2 YFSETQ. The CDR3 loop spans 14 amino acids. V gave up 0 bases and J gave up 8 bases, with 14 bases separating them. The CDR3: CASSLEGGGAGYTF. The CDR3 nucleotides read TGCGCCAGCAGCTTGGAAGGCGGTGGGGCGGGCTACACCTTC.

This chain uses TRBV29-1 with TRBJ2-7; 9 nucleotides align to TRBD1. The CDR3 runs 14 residues. V was pared by 5 bases and J by 3 bases, with 8 bases of the junction left unmatched. The germline V gene has CDR1 SQVTM and CDR2 ANQGSEA. CDR3 sequence reads: CSVRQGGNLYEQYF. The CDR3 DNA sequence: TGCAGCGTTCGACAGGGGGGAAACCTCTACGAGCAGTACTTC.

The J gene is TRBJ1-6, the V gene TRBV2; 7 bases line up with TRBD1. From germline, CDR1 is SNHLY and CDR2 FYNNEI. CDR3 length: 18 residues. The chain's CDR3 is CGTQRGRGVLSYNSPLHF. In nucleotides, the CDR3 is TGTGGGACCCAAAGAGGCAGGGGGGTACTCTCCTATAATTCACCCCTCCACTTT.

The chain employs TRBV5-1 and TRBJ1-1; D not certain. Germline assignment: CDR1 SGHRS and CDR2 YFSETQ. Trimming removed 4 bases at V and 3 bases at J, with 13 bases between. The CDR3 extends over 14 amino acids. This chain's CDR3 is CASSPGFTDTEAFF. CDR3 DNA sequence: TGCGCCAGCAGCCCGGGTTTCACCGACACTGAAGCTTTCTTT.

V is TRBV6-1 and J is TRBJ1-6, with D possibly matching TRBD1 (6 bases). CDR1 is MNHNS and CDR2 is SASEGT in the germline V gene. With 6 bases removed from V and 4 bases from J, the gap between germline ends came to 22 bases. The CDR3 has 18 amino acids. CDR3 region: CASRESRGASRYNSPLHF. The CDR3 nucleotides are TGTGCCAGCAGAGAATCCAGGGGTGCCTCCCGTTATAATTCACCCCTCCACTTT.

CDR3 region: CASSTRQGTYEQYF. The CDR3 region has the DNA TGTGCCAGCAGTACCCGACAGGGAACCTACGAGCAGTACTTC. This sequence joins TRBV6-5 and TRBJ2-7; the match to TRBD1 covers 7 bases. The CDR3 spans 14 residues. CDR1 is MNHEY and CDR2 is SVGAGI in the germline V gene. The trim removed 5 bases at V and 2 bases at J, leaving 6 bases unmatched.

The chain combines TRBV18 with TRBJ1-4, with 12 bases identical to TRBD1. V shed 6 bases, J shed 3 bases, and the junction held 14 bases outside the gene matches. CDR1 is KGHSH and CDR2 is LQKENI in the germline V gene. The CDR3 covers 19 residues. CDR3 nucleotide sequence: TGTGCCAGCTCCCTCCGGACCGGGACAGGGGGCTTGTCTAATGAAAAACTGTTTTTT. It codes for CASSLRTGTGGLSNEKLFF.